The 21 T cell receptor beta chains below come from one sample, sequenced in a study of T-cell memory formation after mild COVID-19. TCRdb called the 5' RACE reads again in MiXCR, with one record for every CDR3 protein. The repertoire has approximately 450,000 distinct CDR3 sequences, over 15% of them found once; the top ten carry around an eighth. Specimen: PBMCs or a T cell subset sorted from them (not recorded which). The origin of the receptors is an adult woman who had mild COVID-19 (a few samples of this study predate the infection). Cell type and time point are not known.

At least ten counts were recorded for this clonotype. The chain joins TRBV12-3 or TRBV12-4 to TRBJ1-1; D remains ambiguous. CDR3 size: 12 residues. V was cut by 7 bases and J by 10 bases, with 16 bases left in between. The CDR3 coding sequence is TGTGCCAGCACCCCGGACGGACGTGTAGCTTTCTTT. This translates into CASTPDGRVAFF.

This clonotype was seen a few times. The chain employs TRBV11-3 and TRBJ2-7; 8 bases align to TRBD2. CDR1 is SGHNT and CDR2 is YENEEA in the germline V gene. The J segment lost 0 bases and the V segment lost 0 bases, leaving 4 bases of the junction unmatched. The CDR3 is 16 amino acids. CDR3 region: CASSLDRSGSSYEQYF. The CDR3 DNA sequence: TGTGCCAGCAGCTTAGATAGGAGCGGGAGCTCCTACGAGCAGTACTTC.

This clonotype was detected a few times. The rearrangement links TRBV29-1 to TRBJ1-2; TRBD1 might be the D (5 bases). The V end was cut by 7 bases, the J end by 2 bases, with 17 bases between. Germline V CDR1 and CDR2: SQVTM, ANQGSEA. The CDR3 consists of 14 residues. This chain's CDR3 is CSAAGGTLNYGYTF. The CDR3 DNA follows: TGCAGCGCCGCAGGCGGGACGTTGAACTATGGCTACACCTTC.

The chain combines TRBV6-1 with TRBJ1-5; weak D call: TRBD1 (5 bases). V was pared by 8 bases and J by 0 bases, with 14 bases between. CDR1 and CDR2 from the germline V gene are MNHNS and SASEGT. There are 15 residues in the CDR3. Here the CDR3 reads CASDRATYSNQPQHF. The CDR3 DNA is TGTGCCAGCGACAGAGCAACCTATAGCAATCAGCCCCAGCATTTT.

V and J are TRBV27 and TRBJ2-2; possible D gene TRBD2, 7 bases. CDR3 size: 16 residues. Trimming stripped 5 bases from V and 0 bases from J, with 13 bases between. Germline CDR1 reads MNHEY; CDR2 reads SMNVEV (reference sequence). This CDR3 reads CASSPWGGPNTGELFF. For the CDR3, the DNA is TGTGCCAGCAGTCCCTGGGGGGGGCCGAACACCGGGGAGCTGTTTTTT.

This clonotype was detected only a few times. The chain employs TRBV11-2 and TRBJ1-1; D is ambiguous. Germline CDR1 reads SGHAT; CDR2 reads FQNNGV. V lost 0 bases, J lost 1 base, and 12 bases lay in between. The CDR3 extends over 16 amino acids. The CDR3: CASSLDQRLRNTEAFF. The CDR3 DNA follows: TGTGCCAGCAGCTTAGATCAGAGACTCCGGAACACTGAAGCTTTCTTT. Full variable domain (outside the CDR3, taken from reference TRBV11-2 and TRBJ1-1): EAGVAQSPRYKIIEKRQSVAFWCNPISGHATLYWYQQILGQGPKLLIQFQNNGVVDDSQLPKDRFSAERLKGVDSTLKIQPAKLEDSAVYLCASSLDQRLRNTEAFFGQGTRLTVV.

This clonotype has just a few counts. The chain employs TRBV6-5 and TRBJ1-1, with 11 bases matching TRBD1. The CDR3 sequence is 14 residues long. V gave up 6 bases and J gave up 6 bases; unmatched junction bases: 6. Germline CDR1 is MNHEY and CDR2 is SVGAGI. The CDR3 DNA reads as TGTGCCAGCAGCGGGGACAGGGGGTTAGCTGAAGCTTTCTTT. It specifies CASSGDRGLAEAFF.

This clonotype was recorded a few times. V usage is TRBV9 and J usage is TRBJ2-4; TRBD1 might be the D (5 bases). The CDR3 is made up of 15 amino acids. V was shortened by 0 bases and J by 0 bases, with 7 bases between the two germline ends. CDR1 and CDR2 (germline): SGDLS, YYNGEE. CDR3 DNA: TGTGCCAGCAGCGTAGTGGACATAGCCAAAAACATTCAGTACTTC. Translation gives CASSVVDIAKNIQYF.

The table lists this clonotype with a few counts. The V and J genes are TRBV3-1 and TRBJ2-1; TRBD2 matches 13 bases. CDR3 length: 16 residues. The junction had 4 bases not matched to a gene; V was cut back by 0 bases and J by 8 bases. CDR1 and CDR2 (germline): LGHDT, YNNKEL (reference sequence). As DNA, the CDR3 is TGTGCCAGCAGCCAAGATTGGACTAGCGGGGGCCATGAGCAGTTCTTC. Amino acids: CASSQDWTSGGHEQFF.

This chain links TRBV7-2 with TRBJ2-1; D gene uncertain. This CDR3 has 12 residues. Germline CDR1 SGHTA, CDR2 FQGNSA. The ends were cut back, 2 bases at V and 9 bases at J, with 8 bases in the middle. The CDR3 DNA is TGTGCCAGCAGCTTATATCCGTTTGAGCAGTTCTTC. The encoded protein is CASSLYPFEQFF.

Ten or more counts support this clonotype. The CDR3 DNA reads TGTGCCAGCAGCTTATACAGCACAGATACGCAGTATTTT. Translating gives CASSLYSTDTQYF. The chain has TRBV7-3 and TRBJ2-3, with D hard to call. Per the germline V gene, CDR1 is SGHTA and CDR2 is FQGTGA. V was clipped by 2 bases and J by 0 bases, with 3 bases between them. CDR3 length: 13 amino acids.

This chain links TRBV3-1 with TRBJ2-2; D is unresolved. V was clipped by 0 bases and J by 6 bases, with 8 bases between them. The germline CDR1 and CDR2 sequences are LGHDT and YNNKEL (reference sequence). The CDR3 runs 14 residues. In DNA form, the CDR3 reads TGTGCCAGCAGCCAAGACCCGGCACCCGGGGAGCTGTTTTTT. This encodes CASSQDPAPGELFF.

This clonotype was counted many times. CDR3 loop: CASSRSITGFDGYTF. The CDR3 nucleotides read TGTGCCAGCAGCAGATCCATCACAGGGTTCGATGGCTACACCTTC. The chain uses TRBV14 and TRBJ1-2; possible D gene TRBD1, 6 bases. The CDR3 runs 15 residues. Germline lookup yields CDR1 SGHDN and CDR2 FVKESK. Trimming left V 5 bases short and J 6 bases short, with 19 bases between.

The V call is TRBV5-4, the J call TRBJ2-3; D unresolved. Trimming stripped 3 bases from V and 3 bases from J, with 8 bases between. The CDR3 totals 13 residues. Germline lookup yields CDR1 SGHNT and CDR2 YYREEE (reference sequence). The CDR3 sequence is CASSSDSTDTQYF. The CDR3 DNA follows: TGTGCCAGCAGCTCCGACTCTACAGATACGCAGTATTTT.

This clonotype has ten or more counts. This chain connects TRBV9 to TRBJ2-1, with 14 bases lining up with TRBD2. The CDR3 consists of 17 residues. Trimming cost V 3 bases and J 5 bases; bases outside gene matches: 7. Germline V gene sequence: CDR1 SGDLS, CDR2 YYNGEE. CDR3 bases: TGTGCCAGCAGCGCTAGACTAGCGGGGGGGTGGAACAATGAGCAGTTCTTC. Translated: CASSARLAGGWNNEQFF.

The rearrangement links TRBV27 to TRBJ2-3, with a tentative D call TRBD1 (6 bases). The germline CDR1 and CDR2 sequences are MNHEY and SMNVEV (reference sequence). The CDR3 sequence is 15 residues long. Trimming shortened V by 5 bases and J by 5 bases, and 17 bases separated the two germline ends. Here the CDR3 reads CASSVTLGAIDTQYF. Here the CDR3 DNA reads TGTGCCAGCAGTGTTACTTTGGGGGCCATAGATACGCAGTATTTT.

This clonotype was seen more than once but under ten times. The gene calls are TRBV12-3 or TRBV12-4 and TRBJ1-1; a weak D match, TRBD1 (5 bases). V was clipped by 6 bases and J by 4 bases, with 12 bases between them. This CDR3 contains 13 residues. CDR3 region: CASRHAGGTEAFF. Written as DNA, the CDR3 is TGTGCCAGCAGGCATGCGGGGGGCACTGAAGCTTTCTTT.

In this sample, this clonotype turned up a few times. The rearrangement uses TRBV30 and TRBJ2-3, with D uncertain. V lost 1 base and J 2 bases, leaving 7 bases between the germline ends. This CDR3 comprises 13 residues. CDR1 GTSNPN and CDR2 SVGIG come from the germline V gene (reference sequence). DNA for the CDR3: TGTGCCTGGAGTGCAGTCTCCACAGATACGCAGTATTTT. This sequence encodes CAWSAVSTDTQYF.

This sequence joins TRBV5-1 and TRBJ2-3; tentative D call: TRBD1 (5 bases). CDR3 size: 18 residues. Trimming took off 2 bases at V and 2 bases at J, with 21 bases between the two ends. Germline V CDR1 and CDR2: SGHRS, YFSETQ. The CDR3 DNA sequence: TGCGCCAGCAGCTTTAAAGGTGGTGGGGCCTACCTCACAGATACGCAGTATTTT. Residues: CASSFKGGGAYLTDTQYF. Using reference TRBV5-1 and TRBJ2-3 for the parts outside the CDR3, the full variable domain is KAGVTQTPRYLIKTRGQQVTLSCSPISGHRSVSWYQQTPGQGLQFLFEYFSETQRNKGNFPGRFSGRQFSNSRSEMNVSTLELGDSALYLCASSFKGGGAYLTDTQYFGPGTRLTVL.

The V gene is TRBV4-3, the J gene TRBJ1-2, with D maybe TRBD1 (6 bases). There are 15 residues in the CDR3. Trimming left V 1 base short and J 2 bases short, with 11 bases between. CDR1 and CDR2 from the germline V gene are LGHNA and YSLEER. Here the CDR3 reads CASSQVEGGNYGYTF. For the CDR3, the DNA is TGCGCCAGCAGCCAAGTCGAAGGGGGGAACTATGGCTACACCTTC.

There are a few counts of this clonotype. The V call is TRBV5-1, the J call TRBJ2-5; 8 bases align to TRBD2. Trimming at V came to 7 bases and at J to 3 bases, leaving 11 bases not matched to a gene. Germline CDR1 is SGHRS and CDR2 is YFSETQ. This CDR3 has 15 amino acids. Here the CDR3 DNA reads TGCGCCAGCTCCCCAGCGGGGGATTCGAAAGAGACCCAGTACTTC. Amino acid sequence: CASSPAGDSKETQYF.